The subject of this entry is one T cell receptor beta chain. Its antigen remains unidentified. While unrecorded immune exposures were likely, the donors were nominally healthy when sampled. The CDR3 consists of 17 residues. CDR1 is LNHNV, CDR2 YYDKDF, per germline (reference sequence). Losses at the gene ends were 4 bases for V and 5 bases for J; bases not matched to a gene: 13. PCR amplification relied on 60 Vbeta primers (plus 13 Jbeta primers). TCRdb keeps only in-frame clones here, not all; method: immunoSEQ multiplex PCR. The sample includes more than 150,000 clones, about 84% seen only once; the top ten take roughly 1.4%. The entry originates in a study of cytomegalovirus exposure and HLA in healthy donors. Study-wide findings and caveats: By a later analysis, the bulk of CMV-associated TCR beta chains appeared HLA-restricted.

The chain combines TRBV15 with TRBJ2-1; 8 bases align to TRBD2. Sequenced sample: PBMCs. This clonotype originated in a man aged 45-65 years in good health and CMV-seropositive. The CDR3 sequence is CATSTPPLAGWNNEQFF. The CDR3 bases are TGTGCCACCAGCACCCCTCCGCTAGCGGGTTGGAACAATGAGCAGTTCTTC.